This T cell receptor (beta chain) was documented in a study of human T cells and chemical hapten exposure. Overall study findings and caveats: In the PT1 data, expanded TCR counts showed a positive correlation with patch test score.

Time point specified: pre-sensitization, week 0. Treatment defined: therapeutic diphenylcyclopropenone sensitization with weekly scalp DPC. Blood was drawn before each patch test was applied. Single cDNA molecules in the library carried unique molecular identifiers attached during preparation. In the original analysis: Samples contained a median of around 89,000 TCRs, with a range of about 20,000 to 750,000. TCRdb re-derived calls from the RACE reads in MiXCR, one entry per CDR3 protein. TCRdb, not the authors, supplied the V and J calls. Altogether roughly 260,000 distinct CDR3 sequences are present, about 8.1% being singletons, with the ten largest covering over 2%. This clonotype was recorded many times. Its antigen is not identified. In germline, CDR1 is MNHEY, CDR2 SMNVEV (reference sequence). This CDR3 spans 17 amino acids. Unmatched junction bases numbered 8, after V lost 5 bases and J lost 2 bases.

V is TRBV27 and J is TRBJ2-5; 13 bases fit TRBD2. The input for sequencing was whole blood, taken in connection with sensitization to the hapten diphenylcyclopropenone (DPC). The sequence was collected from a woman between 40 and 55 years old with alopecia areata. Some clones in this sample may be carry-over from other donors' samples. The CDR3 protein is CASSPIRLAGGQETQYF. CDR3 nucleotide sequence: TGTGCCAGCAGTCCGATTCGACTAGCGGGAGGACAAGAGACCCAGTACTTC.